The TCR beta chain under discussion was sequenced for a study of blood T cell repertoires in COVID-19. Across the whole study: Samples of COVID-19 (acute and convalescent) were obtained from the United States, Italy and Spain. The cDNA or gDNA used as material had been derived from T cells, B-cell-depleted T cells, or PBMCs.

CDR1 and CDR2 from the germline V gene are MDHEN and SYDVKM. The CDR3 consists of 13 residues. V lost 6 bases and J 1 base, leaving 6 bases between the germline ends. Original processing methods: By means of reference gene primer amplification, nucleated cell counts were estimated. Assay: immunoSEQ multiplex PCR; the TCRdb copy retains only in-frame clones and omits some. The DNA gave D and trimming, while V, J and clone size come from that table. Of more than 70,000 clones listed, approximately 86% were seen once; the top ten hold around 3%. Regarding this clone: In the same sample, other DNA sequences code for this CDR3.

Sequenced input: peripheral blood. The receptor was derived from a woman aged 45 to 65 with active or convalescent COVID-19. The rearrangement joins TRBV28 to TRBJ2-2, with unresolved D. CDR3 DNA: TGTGCCAGCAGAACGGGGAACACCGGGGAGCTGTTTTTT. It is translated as CASRTGNTGELFF.